This T cell receptor beta chain was profiled in a study of technical replicates of blood from several donors. TCRdb's table, derived via immunoSEQ multiplex PCR, lists solely in-frame clones and lacks some. The data show 70,000 to 95,000 clones, with approximately 97% seen just once and roughly 0.17% held by the top ten. Between the trimmed V and J ends, which lost 1 base and 0 bases, there was a span of 14 bases. This CDR3 is 16 amino acids long. Looked up from germline, CDR1 is SGHDT and CDR2 is YYEEEE. The V gene is TRBV5-6, the J gene TRBJ2-7; weak D call: TRBD2 (6 bases). Sequenced: T cells isolated from PBMCs. The sequence was collected from a human donor in good health. The CDR3 loop reads CASSLLTDGSSYEQYF. For the CDR3, the DNA is TGTGCCAGCAGCTTGCTTACCGACGGGAGCTCCTACGAGCAGTACTTC.